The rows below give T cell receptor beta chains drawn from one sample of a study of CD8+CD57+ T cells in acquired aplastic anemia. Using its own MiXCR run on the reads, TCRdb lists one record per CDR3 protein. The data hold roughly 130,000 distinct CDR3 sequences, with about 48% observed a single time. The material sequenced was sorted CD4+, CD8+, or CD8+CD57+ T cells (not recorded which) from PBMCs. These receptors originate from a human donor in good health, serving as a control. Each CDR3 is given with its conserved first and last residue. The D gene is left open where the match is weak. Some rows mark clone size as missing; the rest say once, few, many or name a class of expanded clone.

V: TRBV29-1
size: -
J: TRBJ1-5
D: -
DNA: TGCAGCGTTATATCGGAGAGGATGGAGCCCCAGCATTTT
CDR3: CSVISERMEPQHF

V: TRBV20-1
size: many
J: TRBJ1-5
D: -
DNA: TGCAGTGCTAGAGATCCCCAAAGCAATCAGCCCCAGCATTTT
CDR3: CSARDPQSNQPQHF

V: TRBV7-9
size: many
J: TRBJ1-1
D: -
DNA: TGTGCCAGCAGCTCCTCCGAGAGGGCCTTGAACACTGAAGCTTTCTTT
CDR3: CASSSSERALNTEAFF

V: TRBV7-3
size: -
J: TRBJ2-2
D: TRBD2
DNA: TGTGCCAGCAGCCTTAGCGGGGGAATCGGGGGGCTGTTTTTT
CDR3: CASSLSGGIGGLFF

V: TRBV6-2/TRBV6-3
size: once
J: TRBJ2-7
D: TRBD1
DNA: TGTGCCAGCAGTGCCGGGACAGGGGGCTACGAGCAGTACTTC
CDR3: CASSAGTGGYEQYF

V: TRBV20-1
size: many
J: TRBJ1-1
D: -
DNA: TGCAGTGCTAGAGATCCGAGCAGAGGGAGAGACACTGAAGCTTTCTTT
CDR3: CSARDPSRGRDTEAFF

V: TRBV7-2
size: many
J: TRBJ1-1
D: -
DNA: TGTGCCAGCAGCTTAGCGACGAACACTGAAGCTTTCTTT
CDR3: CASSLATNTEAFF

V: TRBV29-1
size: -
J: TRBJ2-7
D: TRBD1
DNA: TGCAGCGTTGAAGGACAGGGGGGTGCTGGGGAGCAGTACTTC
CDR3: CSVEGQGGAGEQYF

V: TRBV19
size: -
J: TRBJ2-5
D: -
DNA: TGTGCCAGTAGTATTCGGGGAGGAGAAGAGACCCAGTACTTC
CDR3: CASSIRGGEETQYF

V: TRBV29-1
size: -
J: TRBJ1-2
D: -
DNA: TGCAGCGTTGAACCCCCAGGGAAGCTCGGGGGCTACACCTTC
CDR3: CSVEPPGKLGGYTF

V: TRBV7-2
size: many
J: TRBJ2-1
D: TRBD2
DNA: TGTGCCAGCAGCTCCGCCCGGACTAGCGGGGGGGGAGCTGAGCAGTTCTTC
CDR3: CASSSARTSGGGAEQFF

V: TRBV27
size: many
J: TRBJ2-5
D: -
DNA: TGTGCCAGCAGTTTCAGTGTCCAAGAGACCCAGTACTTC
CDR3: CASSFSVQETQYF